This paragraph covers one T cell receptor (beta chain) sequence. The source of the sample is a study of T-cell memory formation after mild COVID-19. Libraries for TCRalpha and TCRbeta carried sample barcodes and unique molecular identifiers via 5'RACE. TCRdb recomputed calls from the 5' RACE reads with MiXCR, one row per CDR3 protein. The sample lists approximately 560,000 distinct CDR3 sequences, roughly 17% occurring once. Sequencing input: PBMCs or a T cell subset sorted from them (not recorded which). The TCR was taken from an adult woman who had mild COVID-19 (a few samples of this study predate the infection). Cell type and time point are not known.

CDR3 nucleotides: TGTGCCAGCAGCCAGGACACCGGGCCCTACAATGAGCAGTTCTTC. Translated: CASSQDTGPYNEQFF. This chain uses TRBV4-2 with TRBJ2-1, with D maybe TRBD1 (5 bases). The germline V gene encodes CDR1 LGHNA and CDR2 YNFKEQ. Trimming stripped 3 bases from V and 2 bases from J, with 11 bases between. The CDR3 loop spans 15 amino acids.